The clone carrying this T cell receptor (beta chain) was counted between two and nine times. Its antigen is not known. Libraries were prepared by immunoSEQ multiplex PCR; TCRdb keeps only in-frame clonotypes and omits some of them. In total the sample includes fewer than 35,000 clones, none of them seen once. The data derive from a study of T cells after posttransplantation cyclophosphamide. The study's findings and limits: After PTCy, TRB diversity resembled that of CNI/methotrexate controls. Skin or GI-infiltrating T cells shared few TRB sequences with blood.

CDR1 and CDR2 from the germline V gene are SGHRS and YFSETQ. This CDR3 has 16 residues. The germline V and J ends were trimmed by 0 bases and 4 bases, with 16 bases remaining between them. On the day of bone marrow donation, the related graft donor provided peripheral blood. The chain couples TRBV5-1 to TRBJ2-5; a possible D gene is TRBD1 (5 bases). Material: PBMCs. The origin of this receptor is a woman aged 60-75 years in good health, CMV-negative, and a related stem cell transplant donor. The CDR3 sequence is CASSLGTGALRETQYF. CDR3 DNA: TGCGCCAGCAGCTTGGGTACTGGGGCCTTACGAGAGACCCAGTACTTC.